This T cell receptor (beta chain) was captured by sequencing in a study of T cells in tuberculosis. Study-wide results and limits: Smaller distances to GMM-specific TCRs suggested their expansion in active tuberculosis. Samples were chosen by availability of cryopreserved specimens.

The CDR3 contains 14 residues. Looked up from germline, CDR1 is MNHEY and CDR2 is SVGAGI. The V gene end was trimmed by 5 bases and the J gene end by 4 bases; junction bases not matched to a gene: 6. Clones were read by immunoSEQ multiplex PCR, and TCRdb kept only the in-frame ones, dropping some. The sample yields 40,000 to 45,000 clones, about 95% seen once. Points on this clone: As yet, its antigen is unknown.

The sequence derives from a donor aged 10-29 years with latent tuberculosis or without tuberculosis infection. The J gene is TRBJ2-7, the V gene TRBV6-5, with 9 bases that match TRBD2. The source material was PBMCs. CDR3 loop: CASSTGGLAYEQYF. In DNA, the CDR3 is TGTGCCAGCAGTACGGGGGGACTAGCATACGAGCAGTACTTC.